These T cell receptor beta chains were read from a single sample in a study of T cells in localized non-small cell lung cancer. TCRdb's copy holds only in-frame clones and misses some; the assay was immunoSEQ multiplex PCR. Of fewer than 5,000 clones detected, around 29% appear once; the ten largest clones hold 4.6%. The sequenced sample was lung tumor tissue, obtained before any cancer treatment. Every receptor here comes from a man between 40 and 75 years old with stage III squamous cell lung carcinoma. The CDR3 runs from the conserved cysteine through the conserved F or W.

j_gene | v_gene | CDR3aa
TRBJ2-2 | TRBV6-8 | CASSDSKQGDTGELFF
TRBJ2-1 | TRBV7-4 | CASSFQGGPGNEQFF
TRBJ2-6 | TRBV19 | CASSSPGLGANVLTF
TRBJ2-2 | TRBV6-1 | CASSEEGTGELFF
TRBJ2-7 | TRBV30 | CAWSVGDFEQYF
TRBJ1-1 | TRBV29-1 | CSVERGALPEAFF
TRBJ1-6 | TRBV10-2 | CASSDQGDSPLHF
TRBJ1-1 | TRBV14 | CASSQRENTEAFF
TRBJ1-6 | TRBV1 | CASSQGTAFKNSPLHF
TRBJ1-2 | TRBV4-1 | CASSQARTGVYGYTF
TRBJ1-1 | TRBV5-1 | CASSPSDRKRNTEAFF
TRBJ2-1 | TRBV7-6 | CASSGRTGLIDNEQFF
TRBJ2-2 | TRBV9 | CASSIRDTGAGELFF
TRBJ2-1 | TRBV19 | CASSPQLAGGPEQFF
TRBJ2-7 | TRBV11-3 | CASSTGGTTYEQYF
TRBJ1-2 | TRBV11-3 | CASSLDRQGSYGYTF
TRBJ2-7 | TRBV6-8 | CASSPLDGVGEQYF
TRBJ2-7 | TRBV19 | CASSIIWGRAYEQYF